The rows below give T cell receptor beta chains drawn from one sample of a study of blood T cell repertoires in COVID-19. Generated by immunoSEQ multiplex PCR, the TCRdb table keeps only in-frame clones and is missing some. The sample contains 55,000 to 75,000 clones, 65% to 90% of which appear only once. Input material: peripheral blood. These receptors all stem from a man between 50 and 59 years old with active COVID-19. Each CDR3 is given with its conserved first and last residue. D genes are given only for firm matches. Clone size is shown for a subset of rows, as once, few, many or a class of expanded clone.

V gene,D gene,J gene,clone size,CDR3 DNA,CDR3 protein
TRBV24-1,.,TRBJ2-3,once,TGTGCCACCAGTGGTTCCGACCAGGGATCGACAGATACGCAGTATTTT,CATSGSDQGSTDTQYF
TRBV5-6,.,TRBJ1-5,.,TGTGCCAGCACCCCCCCCGGGGGGAGCAATCAGCCCCAGCATTTT,CASTPPGGSNQPQHF
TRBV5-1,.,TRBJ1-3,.,TGCGCCAGCAGCTCGGGGGTGGACTGGGGCTCTGGAAACACCATATATTTT,CASSSGVDWGSGNTIYF
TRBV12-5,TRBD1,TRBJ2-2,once,TGTGCTAGTGGTTTGGGACAGGGTGAGACCGGGGAGCTGTTTTTT,CASGLGQGETGELFF
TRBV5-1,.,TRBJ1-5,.,TGCGCCAGCAGCGAGGGGGAGGGAGGATTTCAGCCCCAGCATTTT,CASSEGEGGFQPQHF
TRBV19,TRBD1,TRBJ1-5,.,TGTGCCAGTAGGAGACAGGGGGCATTAGCTCAGCCCCAGCATTTT,CASRRQGALAQPQHF
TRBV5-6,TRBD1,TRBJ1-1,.,TGTGCCAGCAGCTTCGGACAGGGAATGAACACTGAAGCTTTCTTT,CASSFGQGMNTEAFF
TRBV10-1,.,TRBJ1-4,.,TGCGCCAGCAGTGAGTCGTTCAGGGGACCCCAGGCTGGTGATGAAAAACTGTTTTTT,CASSESFRGPQAGDEKLFF
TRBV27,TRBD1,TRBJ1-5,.,TGTGCCAGCAGCAACGACAGGGACAATCAGCCCCAGCATTTT,CASSNDRDNQPQHF
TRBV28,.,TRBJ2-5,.,TGTGCCAGCAGTTTCTACAGGGAAGAGACCCAGTACTTC,CASSFYREETQYF
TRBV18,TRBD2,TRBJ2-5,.,TGTGCCAGCTCACGACTAGCGGCCTTCCAAGAGACCCAGTACTTC,CASSRLAAFQETQYF
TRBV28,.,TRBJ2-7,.,TGTGCCAGCAGTTTTTTCTTGGGCAGTCTTGCCTACGAGCAGTACTTC,CASSFFLGSLAYEQYF
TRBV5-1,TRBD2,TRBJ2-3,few,TGCGCCAGCAGCTTGGAGTCTAGCGGGGGTGGGGCAGATACGCAGTATTTT,CASSLESSGGGADTQYF
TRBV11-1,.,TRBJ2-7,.,TGTGCCAGCAGCATAGGAAGGGACACGATAGTCTACGAGCAGTACTTC,CASSIGRDTIVYEQYF